The entry below describes one TCR beta chain. Its antigen is not known. The data derive from a study of shared clonotypes between healthy human individuals. Study overall: CD4 naive cells filled three plates per donor, CD4 memory three, CD8 naive two and CD8 memory one. Study-wide results and limits: Specimens sampled were limited to blood, with tissue repertoires likely differing.

The V segment lost 6 bases and the J segment 2 bases; nucleotides outside the gene matches: 10. CDR3 length equals 16 residues. The V gene's germline CDR1 is SEHNR and CDR2 FQNEAQ (reference sequence). Libraries were prepared by immunoSEQ multiplex PCR; TCRdb keeps only in-frame clonotypes and omits some of them. The sample lists over a million clones, 95% to 97% occurring once. The V gene is TRBV7-9, the J gene TRBJ2-7; 10 bases map to TRBD2. Sequenced input: naive CD4+ T cells sorted from blood. The subset: CD45RA+ positively selected. The origin of this receptor is a young man in good health. CDR3 in amino acids: CASSPRAGGPPYEQYF. The CDR3 DNA follows: TGTGCCAGCAGTCCAAGAGCGGGAGGGCCCCCCTACGAGCAGTACTTC.